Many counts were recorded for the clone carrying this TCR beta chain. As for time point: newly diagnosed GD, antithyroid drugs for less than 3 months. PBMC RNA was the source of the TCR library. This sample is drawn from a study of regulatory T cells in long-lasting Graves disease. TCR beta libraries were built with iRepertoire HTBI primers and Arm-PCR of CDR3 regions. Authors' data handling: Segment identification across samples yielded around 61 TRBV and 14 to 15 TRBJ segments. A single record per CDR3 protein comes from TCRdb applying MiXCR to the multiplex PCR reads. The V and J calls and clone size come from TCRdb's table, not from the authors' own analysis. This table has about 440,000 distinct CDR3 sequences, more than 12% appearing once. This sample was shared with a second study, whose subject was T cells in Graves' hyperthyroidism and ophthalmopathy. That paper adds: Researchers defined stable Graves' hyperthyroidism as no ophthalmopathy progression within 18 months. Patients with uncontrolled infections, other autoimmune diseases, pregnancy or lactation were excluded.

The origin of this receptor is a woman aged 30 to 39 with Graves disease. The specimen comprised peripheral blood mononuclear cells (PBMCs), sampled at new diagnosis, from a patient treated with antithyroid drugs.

The CDR3 reads CASSYGRGSYEQYF. The DNA of the CDR3 is TGTGCCAGCAGTTATGGCAGGGGCTCCTACGAGCAGTACTTC. The chain carries TRBV27 and TRBJ2-7, with D perhaps TRBD1 (6 bases). CDR3 length equals 14 residues. The germline CDR1 and CDR2 sequences are MNHEY and SMNVEV (reference sequence). V lost 4 bases and J 0 bases, leaving 10 bases between the germline ends.